A selection of T cell receptor beta chains follows, all from one sample in a study of graft-versus-host responses after intestinal transplantation. Antigen specificity for these receptors is unknown. Some clones are missing from TCRdb's copy, which holds only in-frame ones; the method was immunoSEQ multiplex PCR. Here the sample spans about 99,000 clones, 90% to 95% being singletons. Specimen: unstimulated CD8+ T cells sorted from spleen or lymph node cells, collected before intestinal transplant. Receptor source: a human donor who received an intestinal transplant. CDR3s include the opening cysteine and the closing phenylalanine or tryptophan. The D gene is left open where the match is weak. Part of the rows lack a size; the others show once, few, many or a class for expanded clones.

>12|TRBJ2-2|TRBV5-4|-|-
TGTGCCAGCAGCTTGTGGGGGGGGGAGCTGTTTTTT
CASSLWGGELFF
>14|TRBJ1-5|TRBV6-5|-|-
TGTGCCAGCAGTGGAAGTTCTAGCAATCAGCCCCAGCATTTT
CASSGSSSNQPQHF
>15|TRBJ1-1|TRBV5-1|-|TRBD1
TGCGCCAGCAGCTTAGGGACAGGGAAGAACACTGAAGCTTTCTTT
CASSLGTGKNTEAFF
>9|TRBJ2-7|TRBV7-9|-|-
TGTGCCGTAACTTACGAGCAGTACTTC
CAVTYEQYF
>15|TRBJ1-6|TRBV7-9|few|-
TGTGCCAGCAGCTCCTACACGGCAACTAATTCACCCCTCCACTTT
CASSSYTATNSPLHF
>14|TRBJ1-1|TRBV19|-|TRBD1
TGTGCCAGTAGTCCGGGACAGGGATTGACTGAAGCTTTCTTT
CASSPGQGLTEAFF
>15|TRBJ1-1|TRBV4-1|-|TRBD1
TGCGCCAGCAGCCAAGTGCCAGGGGGGAACACTGAAGCTTTCTTT
CASSQVPGGNTEAFF
>15|TRBJ1-1|TRBV4-1|-|TRBD1
TGCGCCAGCAGCCTCCTAGACAGGGGGAACACTGAAGCTTTCTTT
CASSLLDRGNTEAFF
>14|TRBJ1-1|TRBV5-1|once|TRBD1
TGCGCCAGCAGCTACAGGGGAATGAACACTGAAGCTTTCTTT
CASSYRGMNTEAFF
>17|TRBJ2-3|TRBV4-1|-|-
TGCGCCAGCAGCCAAGATGGCCTCCCGGGTAGCACAGATACGCAGTATTTT
CASSQDGLPGSTDTQYF
>15|TRBJ2-7|TRBV30|-|TRBD1
TGTGCCTGGGGTGGGGGGACAGGAAAAGACTACGAGCAGTACTTC
CAWGGGTGKDYEQYF
>15|TRBJ2-3|TRBV5-6|-|-
TGTGCCAGCAGTCGTGGGGGGTGGGCTGCAGATACGCAGTATTTT
CASSRGGWAADTQYF
>12|TRBJ1-2|TRBV7-9|-|-
TGTGCCAGCAGTCCGGAATCTGATGGCTACACCTTC
CASSPESDGYTF
>16|TRBJ2-7|TRBV5-1|-|TRBD2
TGCGCCAGCAGCTTCGTACTAGCGGGCGACACCTACGAGCAGTACTTC
CASSFVLAGDTYEQYF
>15|TRBJ2-3|TRBV13|-|-
TGTGCCAGCAGCTTAATGGGGGCTGGCACAGATACGCAGTATTTT
CASSLMGAGTDTQYF
>16|TRBJ2-3|TRBV27|-|TRBD2
TGTGCCAGCAGTTTCTTTCCTAGCGGGGGGACAGATACGCAGTATTTT
CASSFFPSGGTDTQYF